The 21 T cell receptor beta chains given below trace back to one sample, sequenced in a study of blood T cell repertoires in COVID-19 (TCRdb year 2020). Library generation was performed with the immunoSEQ multiplex PCR assay. Entries here come from immuneACCESS through TCRdb and include only in-frame sequences with V and J called. Some clones fail to appear in such tables; in the studies checked, an unresolved V gene covers under half of the shortfall, and the cause of the remainder is unknown. A total of around 64,000 clones appear in this sample, about nine tenths of them only once. Together, the top ten hold approximately 10% of the sample. The sequenced material came from peripheral blood. The receptors come from a woman under 30 with acute or convalescent COVID-19.

This clone was observed a handful of times. The rearrangement uses TRBV5-4 and TRBJ2-7, with 10 bases identical to TRBD1. V lost 4 bases, J lost 5 bases, and 6 bases stayed unmatched. This CDR3 region has 14 residues. Germline V lookup: CDR1 SGHNT, CDR2 YYREEE (reference sequence). CDR3 sequence: CASSPGQGINEQYF. The DNA for the CDR3 is TGTGCCAGCAGCCCGGGACAGGGGATCAACGAGCAGTACTTC.

V usage is TRBV5-1 and J usage is TRBJ2-5; no clear D. Trimming removed 1 base from V and 5 bases from J, with 12 bases in between. The CDR3 covers 14 residues. In germline, CDR1 is SGHRS, CDR2 YFSETQ. CDR3 residues: CASSLNGPEETQYF. In DNA, the CDR3 is TGCGCCAGCAGCTTGAATGGTCCGGAGGAGACCCAGTACTTC.

V gene TRBV30 combines with J gene TRBJ1-4, with a tentative D call TRBD1 (5 bases). The CDR3 covers 13 residues. The germline V and J ends were trimmed by 3 bases and 8 bases, with 13 bases remaining between them. Germline CDR1 is GTSNPN and CDR2 is SVGIG (reference sequence). The CDR3 reads CAWRVGGGEKLFF. The CDR3 bases are TGTGCCTGGAGAGTAGGTGGGGGGGAAAAACTGTTTTTT.

The chain links TRBV15 to TRBJ2-3; 8 bases are shared with TRBD2. Germline values: CDR1 LNHNV, CDR2 YYDKDF (reference sequence). J lost 2 bases, V lost 4 bases, and 8 bases had no gene match. The CDR3 consists of 16 residues. The CDR3 reads CATSIFSGDPTDTQYF. CDR3 bases: TGTGCCACCAGCATTTTTAGCGGGGATCCCACAGATACGCAGTATTTT.

V is TRBV6-5 and J is TRBJ1-5; tentatively, D is TRBD1 (6 bases). This CDR3 is 12 amino acids long. V shed 8 bases and J shed 1 base, with 6 bases lying between them. The germline CDR1 and CDR2 sequences are MNHEY and SVGAGI. As DNA, the CDR3 is TGTGCCAGCGGACAGAGCAATCAGCCCCAGCATTTT. The encoded protein is CASGQSNQPQHF.

The J gene is TRBJ2-7, the V gene TRBV11-3, with TRBD1 matching 7 bases. V was pared by 3 bases and J by 2 bases, with 1 base of the junction left unmatched. Germline loops: CDR1 SGHNT, CDR2 YENEEA. This CDR3 comprises 13 residues. DNA of the CDR3: TGTGCCAGCAGCTTCCAGGGGGCCTACGAGCAGTACTTC. Its protein product is CASSFQGAYEQYF.

This rearrangement joins TRBV6-5 to TRBJ1-1; D might be TRBD1 (5 bases). This CDR3 spans 12 amino acids. Trimming took 3 bases from V and 7 from J, leaving 9 bases between them. CDR1 and CDR2 (germline): MNHEY, SVGAGI. The CDR3 loop reads CASSYRGGEAFF. The CDR3, as DNA: TGTGCCAGCAGTTATAGGGGCGGTGAAGCTTTCTTT.

The gene calls are TRBV19 and TRBJ1-1; possibly TRBD1 for D (6 bases). The CDR3 consists of 14 residues. The germline V gene has CDR1 LNHDA and CDR2 SQIVND (reference sequence). The ends were cut back, 5 bases at V and 1 base at J, with 11 bases in the middle. Here the CDR3 DNA reads TGTGCCAGTAGTTTACAGACAGGGAACACTGAAGCTTTCTTT. Translated: CASSLQTGNTEAFF.

This sequence joins TRBV2 and TRBJ2-1, with 7 bases lining up with TRBD2. CDR3 length: 15 amino acids. Germline trimming cut 3 bases from V and 6 bases from J; bases unmatched to any gene: 8. The V gene's germline CDR1 is SNHLY and CDR2 FYNNEI. The CDR3 here is CASSDRISGLNEQFF. CDR3 in DNA: TGTGCCAGCAGTGATCGGATTAGCGGGCTCAATGAGCAGTTCTTC.

The V and J genes are TRBV28 and TRBJ2-7; TRBD1 agrees at 9 bases. The CDR3 consists of 15 residues. After removal of 9 bases from V and 5 bases from J, the junction contained 14 bases not matched to a gene. Germline V gene sequence: CDR1 MDHEN, CDR2 SYDVKM. The CDR3 loop is CASKSHRDRVDEQYF. Written as DNA, the CDR3 is TGTGCCAGTAAAAGCCACCGGGACAGGGTGGACGAGCAGTACTTC.

This clone was recorded once. CDR3 protein: CASSQLSGGGLYEKLFF. The CDR3 DNA is TGCGCCAGCAGCCAATTATCCGGGGGTGGGCTCTACGAAAAACTGTTTTTT. The chain uses TRBV4-1 and TRBJ1-4; D might be TRBD1 (5 bases). Germline V gives CDR1 MGHRA, CDR2 YSYEKL. V lost 2 bases and J 8 bases, leaving 21 bases between the germline ends. The CDR3 spans 17 residues.

This clone was recorded once. V and J are TRBV18 and TRBJ1-1; TRBD1 matches at 12 bases. Germline CDR1 is KGHSH and CDR2 is LQKENI. The CDR3 loop spans 13 amino acids. Losses at the gene ends were 3 bases for V and 11 bases for J; bases not matched to a gene: 4. The CDR3 nucleotides read TGTGCCAGCTCACCGGGACAGGGGGCCGTGGCTTTCTTT. It encodes CASSPGQGAVAFF. The whole variable domain, remainder taken from reference TRBV18 and TRBJ1-1, is NAGVMQNPRHLVRRRGQEARLRCSPMKGHSHVYWYRQLPEEGLKFMVYLQKENIIDESGMPKERFSAEFPKEGPSILRIQQVVRGDSAAYFCASSPGQGAVAFFGQGTRLTVV.

The chain has TRBV6-5 and TRBJ2-1; 7 bases are shared with TRBD1. Per the germline V gene, CDR1 is MNHEY and CDR2 is SVGAGI. The length of the CDR3 is 15 residues. Trimming took 8 bases from V and 3 from J; bases not matched to a gene: 10. Here the CDR3 reads CASGEDRRFYNEQFF. CDR3 bases: TGTGCCAGCGGCGAGGACAGGCGTTTCTACAATGAGCAGTTCTTC.

This clone was detected ten times or more. The J gene is TRBJ2-7, the V gene TRBV30; the D gene is possibly TRBD1 (6 bases). The V gene's germline CDR1 is GTSNPN and CDR2 SVGIG (reference sequence). The CDR3 sequence is 14 residues long. V was shortened by 2 bases and J by 4 bases, with 15 bases between the two germline ends. In nucleotides, the CDR3 is TGTGCCTGGAGTTTCATGACGGGACAATACGAGCAGTACTTC. It specifies CAWSFMTGQYEQYF.

In its sample, this clone was seen a few times. The chain couples TRBV2 to TRBJ2-2; 13 nucleotides line up with TRBD2. CDR3 length: 16 amino acids. V shed 10 bases, J shed 5 bases, and the junction held 10 bases outside the gene matches. Germline loops: CDR1 SNHLY, CDR2 FYNNEI. DNA for the CDR3: TGTGCCATCAAAGGGACTAGCGGGGCCCGAACCGGGGAGCTGTTTTTT. It specifies CAIKGTSGARTGELFF.

The chain carries TRBV27 and TRBJ2-5; D gene uncertain. V was trimmed by 0 bases and J by 8 bases, leaving 10 bases between them. From germline, CDR1 is MNHEY and CDR2 SMNVEV (reference sequence). The CDR3 contains 13 residues. In nucleotides, the CDR3 is TGTGCCAGCAGTTTATCGCCCCAGGAAACCCAGTACTTC. As protein: CASSLSPQETQYF.

The rearrangement links TRBV5-8 to TRBJ1-1, with D possibly being TRBD1 (5 bases). The CDR3 has 13 residues. Germline V CDR1 and CDR2: SGHTS, YDEGEE. The V end lost 2 bases, the J end lost 1 base, and 6 bases lay between the germline ends. The CDR3 spells CASSFGQNTEAFF. CDR3 nucleotide sequence: TGTGCCAGCAGCTTCGGACAGAACACTGAAGCTTTCTTT.

This clone was recorded only once. CDR3 nucleotide sequence: TGTGCCAGCAGTTCCCGCGGGACAGGGGGCTCTGAAGCTTTCTTT. Its protein product is CASSSRGTGGSEAFF. The chain combines TRBV28 with TRBJ1-1, with 12 nucleotides matching TRBD1. This CDR3 is 15 amino acids long. Per the germline V gene, CDR1 is MDHEN and CDR2 is SYDVKM. After removal of 4 bases from V and 6 bases from J, the junction contained 6 bases not matched to a gene.

The V and J genes are TRBV29-1 and TRBJ2-1; TRBD2 is a possible D gene (5 bases). Trimming took 3 bases from V and 6 from J, leaving 15 bases between them. Germline V lookup: CDR1 SQVTM, CDR2 ANQGSEA. The CDR3 runs to 14 residues. Here the CDR3 reads CSVDPNGLGNEQFF. CDR3 sequence (DNA): TGCAGCGTTGACCCAAATGGACTGGGCAATGAGCAGTTCTTC.

The chain has TRBV19 and TRBJ2-1, with TRBD1 matching over 9 bases. There are 12 residues in the CDR3. J lost 8 bases, V lost 9 bases, and 5 bases had no gene match. Germline V gene lookup returns CDR1 LNHDA and CDR2 SQIVND (reference sequence). The CDR3 is CARGTGFDEQFF. CDR3 nucleotide sequence: TGTGCCAGAGGGACAGGGTTCGATGAGCAGTTCTTC.

V usage is TRBV25-1 and J usage is TRBJ2-3, with TRBD1 matching over 12 bases. The V and J ends lost 5 bases and 5 bases, in that order; junction bases with no gene match: 5. The CDR3 is 15 amino acids. CDR1 and CDR2 from the germline V gene are MGHDK and SYGVNS. The CDR3: CASSSGQGAIDTQYF. The CDR3 bases are TGTGCCAGCAGTTCGGGACAGGGGGCGATAGATACGCAGTATTTT. The full variable domain, its missing parts supplied by reference TRBV25-1 and TRBJ2-3, is EADIYQTPRYLVIGTGKKITLECSQTMGHDKMYWYQQDPGMELHLIHYSYGVNSTEKGDLSSESTVSRIRTEHFPLTLESARPSHTSQYLCASSSGQGAIDTQYFGPGTRLTVL.